This is a list of T cell receptor beta chains from one sample in a study of somatic mutations in cytotoxic T cells in rheumatoid arthritis. Method: immunoSEQ multiplex PCR; TCRdb's copy keeps in-frame clones and lacks some. The data show 20,000 to 25,000 clones, with 65% to 85% seen just once and roughly 3.8% held by the top ten. Sequencing was done on a sample of CD8+ T cells sorted from blood. The source of these receptors is an adult with rheumatoid arthritis. CDR3s include the opening cysteine and the closing phenylalanine or tryptophan. D genes are given only for firm matches. Only part of the rows carry a size: once, few, many, or a class if the clone is expanded.

>few|TRBV5-6|TRBD1|TRBJ2-1
CASSLGGQGLEQFF
TGTGCCAGCAGCTTGGGGGGACAGGGCCTAGAGCAGTTCTTC
>.|TRBV6-6|.|TRBJ2-3
CASRIGGPSTDTQYF
TGTGCCAGCAGAATAGGGGGGCCGAGCACAGATACGCAGTATTTT
>.|TRBV7-6|.|TRBJ2-7
CASSLAPTRPSPGEQYF
TGTGCCAGCAGCTTAGCTCCGACACGGCCGTCCCCGGGCGAGCAGTACTTC
>.|TRBV7-9|.|TRBJ1-6
CASSLGPGSYNSPLHF
TGTGCCAGCAGCTTAGGTCCGGGCTCCTATAATTCACCCCTCCACTTT
>.|TRBV4-1|.|TRBJ1-2
CASSQEENRAYGYTF
TGCGCCAGCAGCCAAGAAGAGAACAGGGCTTATGGCTACACCTTC
>.|TRBV9|TRBD1|TRBJ1-3
CASSGGQGTPGNTIYF
TGTGCCAGCAGCGGCGGACAGGGAACTCCTGGAAACACCATATATTTT
>.|TRBV4-2|.|TRBJ2-6
CASSQGRGVGANVLTF
TGTGCCAGCAGCCAAGGGAGAGGGGTTGGGGCCAACGTCCTGACTTTC
>.|TRBV18|TRBD1|TRBJ1-6
CASSERTGGGSPLHF
TGTGCCAGCTCCGAACGGACAGGGGGTGGTTCACCCCTCCACTTT
>.|TRBV7-2|.|TRBJ2-2
CASSLRGNTGELFF
TGTGCCAGCAGCTTAAGGGGTAACACCGGGGAGCTGTTTTTT
>.|TRBV5-1|TRBD1|TRBJ1-3
CASRVGQGSAGNTIYF
TGCGCCAGCAGGGTGGGACAGGGGAGTGCTGGAAACACCATATATTTT
>.|TRBV12-5|TRBD1|TRBJ1-2
CASGLPITQGLRLSNYGYTF
TGTGCTAGTGGTTTGCCTATCACACAGGGGTTGAGACTTTCTAACTATGGCTACACCTTC
>.|TRBV5-1|.|TRBJ2-7
CASQDVNYEQYF
TGCGCCAGCCAGGACGTAAACTACGAGCAGTACTTC
>.|TRBV5-6|.|TRBJ1-2
CASRDAQGWYGYTF
TGTGCCAGCAGGGATGCTCAAGGGTGGTATGGCTACACCTTC
>.|TRBV7-6|.|TRBJ2-7
CASSLMVNEQYF
TGTGCCAGCAGCTTAATGGTGAACGAGCAGTACTTC
>.|TRBV10-3|.|TRBJ2-1
CAISGDSRGNEQFF
TGTGCCATCAGTGGGGACTCGCGGGGCAATGAGCAGTTCTTC
>.|TRBV27|.|TRBJ1-2
CASRQQGNYGYTF
TGTGCCAGCAGGCAACAGGGTAACTATGGCTACACCTTC